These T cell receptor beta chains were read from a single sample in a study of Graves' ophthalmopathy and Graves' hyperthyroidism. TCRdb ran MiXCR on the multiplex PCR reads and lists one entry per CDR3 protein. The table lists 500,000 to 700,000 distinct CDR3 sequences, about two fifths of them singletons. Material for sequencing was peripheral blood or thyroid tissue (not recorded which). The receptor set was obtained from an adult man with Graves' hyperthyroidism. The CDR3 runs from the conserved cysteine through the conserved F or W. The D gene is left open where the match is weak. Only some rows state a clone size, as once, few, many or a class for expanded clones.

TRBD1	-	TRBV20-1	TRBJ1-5	CSTTTGSNQPQHF	TGCAGTACCACGACAGGGTCAAATCAGCCCCAGCATTTT
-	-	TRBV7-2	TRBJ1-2	CASSLGFSTAGYTF	TGTGCCAGCAGCTTAGGATTCTCCACCGCTGGCTACACCTTC
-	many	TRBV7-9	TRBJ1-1	CASKPGYLQTEAFF	TGTGCCAGCAAACCAGGATATTTGCAGACTGAAGCTTTCTTT
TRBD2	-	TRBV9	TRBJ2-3	CASSVAGTSGHTDTQYF	TGTGCCAGCAGCGTAGCTGGGACTAGCGGGCACACAGATACGCAGTATTTT
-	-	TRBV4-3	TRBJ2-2	CASSLYHGSGELFF	TGCGCCAGCAGCCTTTACCATGGGTCCGGGGAGCTGTTTTTT
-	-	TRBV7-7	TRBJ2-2	CASSLAGPSTGELFF	TGTGCCAGCAGCTTAGCAGGGCCTAGCACCGGGGAGCTGTTTTTT
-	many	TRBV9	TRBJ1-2	CASSVGAGPLYGYTF	TGTGCCAGCAGCGTAGGGGCAGGGCCGCTGTATGGCTACACCTTC
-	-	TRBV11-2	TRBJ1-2	CASSLVTGGHTF	TGTGCCAGCAGCTTAGTTACCGGTGGCCACACCTTC
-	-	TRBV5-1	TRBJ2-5	CASSGSGSSQETQYF	TGCGCCAGCAGCGGTAGCGGAAGCTCTCAAGAGACCCAGTACTTC
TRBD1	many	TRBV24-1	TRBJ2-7	CATSESLQGVSYEQYF	TGTGCCACCAGTGAATCTCTCCAGGGGGTCTCCTACGAGCAGTACTTC
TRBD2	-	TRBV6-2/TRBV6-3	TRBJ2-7	CASKTGLAGPYEQYF	TGTGCCAGCAAGACAGGACTAGCGGGTCCTTACGAGCAGTACTTC
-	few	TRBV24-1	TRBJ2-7	CATSDSPGYEQYF	TGTGCCACCAGTGATAGTCCAGGGTACGAGCAGTACTTC
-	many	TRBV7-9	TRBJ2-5	CASSYSGEETQYF	TGTGCCAGCAGCTATAGCGGAGAAGAGACCCAGTACTTC
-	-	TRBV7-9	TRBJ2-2	CASSVRQSANTGELFF	TGTGCCAGCAGCGTAAGACAGTCCGCGAACACCGGGGAGCTGTTTTTT
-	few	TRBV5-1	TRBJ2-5	CASSLGQGLIQYF	TGCGCCAGCAGCTTGGGTCAGGGGTTAATTCAGTACTTC
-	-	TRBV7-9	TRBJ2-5	CASSPQRVEETQYF	TGTGCCAGCAGCCCCCAGCGGGTCGAGGAGACCCAGTACTTC
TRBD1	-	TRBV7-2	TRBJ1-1	CASSLQGTAVGTEAFF	TGTGCCAGCAGCTTACAGGGGACAGCCGTCGGCACTGAAGCTTTCTTT
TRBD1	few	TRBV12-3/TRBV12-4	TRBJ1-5	CASSLLTGTESSSNQPQHF	TGTGCCAGCAGTTTGCTCACCGGGACAGAGTCGTCAAGCAATCAGCCCCAGCATTTT
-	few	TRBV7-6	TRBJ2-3	CASSLVISTDTQYF	TGTGCCAGCAGCTTAGTTATCTCCACAGATACGCAGTATTTT
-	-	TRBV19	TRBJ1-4	CASSLAGDNEKLFF	TGTGCCAGTAGCCTAGCGGGGGACAATGAAAAACTGTTTTTT
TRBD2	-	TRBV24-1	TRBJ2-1	CATSEPDLSGRADEQFF	TGTGCCACCAGTGAGCCTGACCTTAGCGGGAGGGCCGATGAGCAGTTCTTC
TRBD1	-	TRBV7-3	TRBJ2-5	CASSQVPGQGVEAQYF	TGCGCCAGCAGCCAAGTACCGGGACAGGGGGTAGAGGCCCAGTACTTC
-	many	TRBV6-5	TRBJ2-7	CASSYSWGSVGSHEQYF	TGTGCCAGCAGTTACAGTTGGGGTAGTGTAGGATCCCACGAGCAGTACTTC
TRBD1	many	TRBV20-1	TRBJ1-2	CSAHGQGADDFF	TGCAGTGCTCATGGACAGGGGGCCGATGACTTCTTC
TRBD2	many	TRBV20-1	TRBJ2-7	CSAHERGSSYEQYF	TGCAGTGCTCATGAGCGGGGGAGCTCCTACGAGCAGTACTTC
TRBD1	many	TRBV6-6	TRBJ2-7	CASRDGQGIPHEQYF	TGTGCCAGCAGAGACGGACAGGGGATCCCCCACGAGCAGTACTTC
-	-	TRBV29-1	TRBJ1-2	CSVENPDDYGYTF	TGCAGCGTTGAAAACCCAGACGACTATGGCTACACCTTC
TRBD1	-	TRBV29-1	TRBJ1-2	CSVEELQGSNYGYTF	TGCAGCGTTGAAGAGCTACAGGGGTCTAACTATGGCTACACCTTC
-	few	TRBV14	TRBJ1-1	CASSQGPQAGDEAFF	TGTGCCAGCAGCCAAGGTCCGCAGGCGGGGGATGAAGCTTTCTTT
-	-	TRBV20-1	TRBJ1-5	CGARVGGTGNQPQHF	TGCGGTGCTAGAGTAGGGGGGACGGGCAATCAGCCCCAGCATTTT
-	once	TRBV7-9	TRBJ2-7	CASSPGLRAYEQYF	TGTGCCAGCAGCCCGGGCCTGCGGGCCTACGAGCAGTACTTC